These T cell receptor beta chains were read from a single sample in a study of a mutant IDH1 vaccine in newly diagnosed glioma. The repertoire was sequenced with immunoSEQ multiplex PCR; TCRdb's copy has only in-frame clones and lacks some. This sample has 58,000 or so clones, with 83% found just once. No antigen is known for these receptors. Sequencing used PBMCs, obtained from a glioma patient whose treatment included an IDH1 peptide vaccine. The receptors here all came from a woman aged 50 to 65 with glioma. The CDR3 runs from the conserved cysteine through the conserved F or W. Fields, in order: J gene, D gene, clone size, V gene, CDR3 protein, CDR3 DNA. The D gene is left open where the match is weak. Clone size is shown for a subset of rows, as once, few, many or a class of expanded clone.

j_gene: TRBJ2-3
d_gene: TRBD1
abundance: -
v_gene: TRBV9
CDR3aa: CASSVTGQGGRDTQYF
CDR3nt: TGTGCCAGCAGCGTGACAGGACAGGGGGGCCGGGATACGCAGTATTTT

j_gene: TRBJ2-7
d_gene: TRBD1
abundance: -
v_gene: TRBV19
CDR3aa: CASSGTGDSYEQYF
CDR3nt: TGTGCCAGTAGTGGGACAGGTGACTCCTACGAGCAGTACTTC

j_gene: TRBJ1-2
d_gene: -
abundance: -
v_gene: TRBV5-6
CDR3aa: CASSEGLDLTNYGYTF
CDR3nt: TGTGCCAGCAGTGAGGGGCTAGACTTGACAAACTATGGCTACACCTTC

j_gene: TRBJ2-1
d_gene: -
abundance: -
v_gene: TRBV2
CDR3aa: CASQNQDVSNEQFF
CDR3nt: TGTGCCAGCCAAAACCAGGATGTCTCGAATGAGCAGTTCTTC

j_gene: TRBJ1-1
d_gene: TRBD1
abundance: few
v_gene: TRBV9
CDR3aa: CASSVDIPGGSNTEAFF
CDR3nt: TGTGCCAGCAGCGTCGATATACCAGGGGGTTCGAACACTGAAGCTTTCTTT

j_gene: TRBJ2-4
d_gene: -
abundance: -
v_gene: TRBV18
CDR3aa: CASSPQGRGQGKNIQYF
CDR3nt: TGTGCCAGCTCACCCCAGGGGAGGGGGCAAGGCAAAAACATTCAGTACTTC

j_gene: TRBJ1-2
d_gene: -
abundance: -
v_gene: TRBV28
CDR3aa: CASTPIDRSNYGYTF
CDR3nt: TGTGCCAGCACCCCAATCGACAGGTCTAACTATGGCTACACCTTC

j_gene: TRBJ1-5
d_gene: -
abundance: few
v_gene: TRBV19
CDR3aa: CASSAQAGQPQHF
CDR3nt: TGTGCCAGTAGTGCTCAGGCCGGTCAGCCCCAGCATTTT

j_gene: TRBJ2-7
d_gene: TRBD1
abundance: few
v_gene: TRBV7-8
CDR3aa: CASSQRTGGAYEQYF
CDR3nt: TGTGCCAGCAGCCAAAGGACAGGGGGCGCGTACGAGCAGTACTTC

j_gene: TRBJ2-7
d_gene: TRBD1
abundance: -
v_gene: TRBV6-1
CDR3aa: CASSVGTGGDYEQYF
CDR3nt: TGTGCCAGCAGCGTCGGGACAGGGGGGGACTACGAGCAGTACTTC

j_gene: TRBJ2-5
d_gene: -
abundance: -
v_gene: TRBV7-2
CDR3aa: CASSKGGLVETQYF
CDR3nt: TGTGCCAGCAGCAAGGGGGGGCTAGTGGAGACCCAGTACTTC

j_gene: TRBJ2-2
d_gene: -
abundance: -
v_gene: TRBV5-1
CDR3aa: CASFSQGPGELFF
CDR3nt: TGCGCCAGCTTTTCTCAGGGCCCCGGGGAGCTGTTTTTT

j_gene: TRBJ2-1
d_gene: TRBD2
abundance: -
v_gene: TRBV19
CDR3aa: CASSGTSAYNEQFF
CDR3nt: TGTGCCAGTAGTGGTACTAGCGCCTACAATGAGCAGTTCTTC

j_gene: TRBJ1-1
d_gene: -
abundance: -
v_gene: TRBV19
CDR3aa: CASSTQGGGSTEAFF
CDR3nt: TGTGCCAGTAGTACGCAGGGAGGGGGATCAACTGAAGCTTTCTTT

j_gene: TRBJ2-7
d_gene: -
abundance: -
v_gene: TRBV4-1
CDR3aa: CASSPRGGLNGEQYF
CDR3nt: TGCGCCAGCAGCCCCAGGGGAGGCCTTAATGGCGAGCAGTACTTC